This T cell receptor (beta chain) was found in a study of blood T cell repertoires in COVID-19. Overall study context: In each case, the material was cDNA or gDNA derived from T cells, B-cell-depleted T cells, or PBMCs.

Germline V gives CDR1 MGHRA, CDR2 YSYEKL. With V trimmed by 0 bases and J by 12 bases, 10 bases remained unmatched. The CDR3 runs to 15 residues. Original handling: Reference gene primer amplification in the assay estimated nucleated cell counts. Sequencing was performed with immunoSEQ multiplex PCR; in TCRdb, only in-frame clones are kept and a portion is missing. The D gene and trimming were derived from the DNA, and the V and J assignments and clone size from that table. This table holds 95,000 to 150,000 clones, 75% to 90% found once. The J gene is TRBJ2-4, the V gene TRBV4-1, with 8 bases fitting TRBD2. Sequenced material: peripheral blood. The TCR originated in a man between 35 and 55 years old with acute or convalescent COVID-19. Here the CDR3 reads CASSQETSVLGHQYF. The CDR3 region has the DNA TGCGCCAGCAGCCAAGAGACTAGCGTTCTGGGGCATCAGTACTTC.